These 30 T cell receptor beta chains were all obtained from the same sample, sequenced in a study of blood T cell repertoires in COVID-19. Measured with immunoSEQ multiplex PCR; TCRdb has only the in-frame clones, and not every one. The sample includes roughly 350,000 clones, approximately 88% of them seen just once. Source material: peripheral blood. The receptors shown here come from a woman between 50 and 59 years old with active or convalescent COVID-19.

The genes are TRBV5-1 and TRBJ2-7; tentative D call: TRBD2 (6 bases). V was shortened by 0 bases and J by 0 bases, with 10 bases between the two germline ends. The CDR3 is 15 residues long. CDR1 SGHRS and CDR2 YFSETQ come from the germline V gene. CDR3 in DNA: TGCGCCAGCAGCTTGGTCGGGAGAACCTCCTACGAGCAGTACTTC. Translating it yields CASSLVGRTSYEQYF.

This clone was picked up one time. The rearrangement links TRBV18 to TRBJ2-1; 11 bases map to TRBD2. The CDR3 runs 15 residues. CDR1 is KGHSH and CDR2 is LQKENI in the germline V gene. V was clipped by 3 bases and J by 8 bases; unmatched bases: 6. CDR3 region: CASSPGLAGQDEQFF. For the CDR3, the DNA is TGTGCCAGCTCACCCGGACTAGCGGGTCAGGATGAGCAGTTCTTC.

J is TRBJ2-3 and V is TRBV7-9; D may be TRBD2 (6 bases). Per germline, CDR1 SEHNR and CDR2 FQNEAQ (reference sequence). The CDR3 sequence is 15 residues long. The V end lost 0 bases, the J end lost 4 bases, and 11 bases lay between the germline ends. The CDR3, as DNA: TGTGCCAGCAGCTTAGCGCGGGGTGGTTCAGATACGCAGTATTTT. It is translated as CASSLARGGSDTQYF.

The chain couples TRBV4-1 to TRBJ1-1; a possible D gene is TRBD1 (6 bases). Trimming stripped 0 bases from V and 2 bases from J, with 10 bases between. Germline values: CDR1 MGHRA, CDR2 YSYEKL. There are 15 residues in the CDR3. The CDR3 loop is CASSQEGQPNTEAFF. DNA for the CDR3: TGCGCCAGCAGCCAAGAGGGACAACCAAACACTGAAGCTTTCTTT.

The chain joins TRBV7-2 to TRBJ2-3; 7 bases agree with TRBD1. The germline V gene encodes CDR1 SGHTA and CDR2 FQGNSA. V lost 5 bases to trimming and J lost 2 bases; unmatched junction nucleotides: 7. The CDR3 has 15 residues. The CDR3 loop is CASSRGQTNTDTQYF. The CDR3 DNA reads TGTGCCAGCAGCCGGGGACAGACAAACACAGATACGCAGTATTTT.

This clone was seen a few times. The rearrangement links TRBV2 to TRBJ2-7; D perhaps matches TRBD2 (5 bases). CDR1 and CDR2 from the germline V gene are SNHLY and FYNNEI. V dropped 1 base and J dropped 0 bases, with 13 bases sitting between them. The CDR3 length is 16 residues. CDR3 coding DNA: TGTGCCAGCAGTGAAGAATGGGAGAGGAGCTCCTACGAGCAGTACTTC. Translating gives CASSEEWERSSYEQYF.

V usage is TRBV27 and J usage is TRBJ2-7; D is perhaps TRBD2 (5 bases). Germline lookup yields CDR1 MNHEY and CDR2 SMNVEV (reference sequence). The CDR3 loop spans 13 amino acids. With 0 bases removed from V and 7 bases from J, the gap between germline ends came to 10 bases. The CDR3 DNA reads TGTGCCAGCAGTTTATCCGGGGTTTTGGAGCAGTACTTC. It encodes CASSLSGVLEQYF.

The chain links TRBV7-9 to TRBJ2-7; D possibly corresponds to TRBD2 (6 bases). The CDR3 covers 13 residues. The V end was cut by 5 bases, the J end by 3 bases, with 11 bases between. The germline V gene has CDR1 SEHNR and CDR2 FQNEAQ (reference sequence). This CDR3 is CASSRGTFYEQYF. The CDR3 nucleotides are TGTGCCAGCAGCAGAGGGACTTTCTACGAGCAGTACTTC.

The J gene is TRBJ2-2, the V gene TRBV24-1; D gene uncertain. CDR3 length: 12 amino acids. Germline lookup yields CDR1 KGHDR and CDR2 SFDVKD. V was trimmed by 3 bases and J by 10 bases, leaving 8 bases between them. The CDR3 DNA is TGTGCCACCAGTGATGCTGGGCAGGAGCTGTTTTTT. Amino acid sequence: CATSDAGQELFF.

This chain joins TRBV30 and TRBJ1-3, with a possible D match to TRBD1 (6 bases). Trimming pared 2 bases from V and 4 bases from J, leaving 18 bases between. Germline-derived CDR1 and CDR2 are GTSNPN and SVGIG (reference sequence). This CDR3 spans 16 amino acids. The CDR3 DNA follows: TGTGCCTGGAGTCACCTCCGGGGGGGCGTAGGAAACACCATATATTTT. It specifies CAWSHLRGGVGNTIYF.

This clone was seen at least ten times. The CDR3 DNA reads TGCGCCAGCAGCCAAGTTGGACTAGCGGGGGCGCTCACCGGGGAGCTGTTTTTT. Its protein product is CASSQVGLAGALTGELFF. The chain has TRBV4-1 and TRBJ2-2; 13 nucleotides line up with TRBD2. The CDR3 loop spans 18 amino acids. CDR1 and CDR2 (germline): MGHRA, YSYEKL. The V segment lost 1 base and the J segment 4 bases; nucleotides outside the gene matches: 6.

The CDR3 is CASSPTSVLGSYEQYF. In nucleotides, the CDR3 is TGTGCCAGCAGCCCAACTAGCGTCCTAGGCTCCTACGAGCAGTACTTC. The chain employs TRBV7-2 and TRBJ2-7; 7 nucleotides agree with TRBD2. V lost 5 bases to trimming and J lost 0 bases; unmatched junction nucleotides: 10. CDR3 length: 16 residues. Germline V gives CDR1 SGHTA, CDR2 FQGNSA.

V and J are TRBV27 and TRBJ1-5; TRBD1 agrees at 8 bases. The CDR3 has 14 residues. V lost 2 bases and J lost 6; bases outside the gene matches: 3. The V gene's germline CDR1 is MNHEY and CDR2 SMNVEV (reference sequence). The CDR3 region has the DNA TGTGCCAGCAGTTTAGACAGGGGTGGTCAGCCCCAGCATTTT. Translated: CASSLDRGGQPQHF.

J is TRBJ1-1 and V is TRBV6-2 or TRBV6-3; TRBD1 agrees at 9 bases. CDR1 is MNHEY, CDR2 SVGEGT, per germline. Trimming cost V 5 bases and J 7 bases; bases outside gene matches: 11. The CDR3 contains 15 residues. The CDR3: CASSMKTGGAFEAFF. The CDR3 DNA reads TGTGCCAGCAGTATGAAGACAGGGGGGGCTTTTGAAGCTTTCTTT.

The genes are TRBV5-4 and TRBJ1-2; D is unclear. V was clipped by 2 bases and J by 0 bases, with 8 bases between them. Germline CDR1 is SGHNT and CDR2 is YYREEE (reference sequence). CDR3 length equals 14 residues. The CDR3 DNA reads TGTGCCAGCAGCTTTCGTGGAGCTAACTATGGCTACACCTTC. Encoded protein: CASSFRGANYGYTF.

On this clone: Other nucleotide sequences from this sample produce the same CDR3. The J gene is TRBJ2-5, the V gene TRBV19, with 7 positions matching TRBD2. Losses at the gene ends were 3 bases for V and 5 bases for J; bases not matched to a gene: 3. The CDR3 loop spans 13 amino acids. Germline V lookup: CDR1 LNHDA, CDR2 SQIVND (reference sequence). The CDR3 loop is CASSILGGETQYF. CDR3 nucleotides: TGTGCCAGTAGTATTCTGGGGGGGGAGACCCAGTACTTC.

V gene TRBV4-3 combines with J gene TRBJ2-5; tentatively, D is TRBD1 (5 bases). Germline V gene data show CDR1 as LGHNA and CDR2 as YSLEER. The CDR3 is made up of 14 amino acids. V gave up 4 bases and J gave up 2 bases, with 11 bases separating them. CDR3 in amino acids: CASSPGTGQETQYF. CDR3 sequence (DNA): TGCGCCAGCAGCCCCGGTACAGGTCAAGAGACCCAGTACTTC.

This chain's CDR3 is CAWSVQKVAGALEEQYF. CDR3 coding DNA: TGTGCCTGGAGTGTACAAAAGGTCGCGGGGGCACTTGAGGAGCAGTACTTC. The chain recombines TRBV30 with TRBJ2-7; D may be TRBD2 (7 bases). This CDR3 has 17 residues. Germline CDR1 reads GTSNPN; CDR2 reads SVGIG (reference sequence). V was cut by 0 bases and J by 7 bases, with 25 bases left in between.

The V and J genes are TRBV4-1 and TRBJ2-1, with D possibly matching TRBD2 (5 bases). There are 16 residues in the CDR3. V shed 0 bases and J shed 7 bases, with 16 bases lying between them. The germline V gene has CDR1 MGHRA and CDR2 YSYEKL. The CDR3 spells CASSQDRQVPGNEQFF. The CDR3 region has the DNA TGCGCCAGCAGCCAAGATCGCCAGGTCCCGGGGAATGAGCAGTTCTTC.

The chain is built from TRBV11-2 and TRBJ2-5; TRBD1 agrees at 7 bases. This CDR3 has 14 residues. V lost 4 bases and J lost 3; bases outside the gene matches: 5. CDR1 SGHAT and CDR2 FQNNGV come from the germline V gene. The CDR3 reads CASSSQGRKETQYF. In DNA, the CDR3 is TGTGCCAGCAGCTCACAGGGGCGCAAAGAGACCCAGTACTTC.

This clone was seen many times. The chain links TRBV6-4 to TRBJ2-1; D gene uncertain. Germline V gene lookup returns CDR1 MRHNA and CDR2 SNTAGT. This CDR3 is built from 11 residues. V gave up 6 bases and J gave up 3 bases, with 3 bases separating them. Here the CDR3 DNA reads TGTGCCAGCAGCAACTACAATGAGCAGTTCTTC. This encodes CASSNYNEQFF.

The chain couples TRBV4-1 to TRBJ1-6; D unresolved. CDR1 MGHRA and CDR2 YSYEKL come from the germline V gene. This CDR3 has 17 residues. V was clipped by 1 base and J by 0 bases, with 10 bases between them. CDR3 region: CASSQAAGNSYNSPLHF. The CDR3 DNA reads as TGCGCCAGCAGCCAAGCGGCAGGCAACTCCTATAATTCACCCCTCCACTTT.

CDR3 in amino acids: CASTRDRGYEQYF. In DNA form, the CDR3 reads TGTGCCAGCACCCGGGACAGGGGCTACGAGCAGTACTTC. The chain combines TRBV6-5 with TRBJ2-7; 10 positions match TRBD1. Germline assignment: CDR1 MNHEY and CDR2 SVGAGI. J gave up 3 bases and V 7 bases, and 3 bases lay outside the gene matches. This CDR3 contains 13 residues.

This clone was detected only a few times. This chain connects TRBV9 to TRBJ2-7; D unclear. Germline loops: CDR1 SGDLS, CDR2 YYNGEE. The CDR3 totals 13 residues. Deletions cut 3 bases from V and 3 bases from J, with 10 bases between. The CDR3 spells CASSATPGYEQYF. CDR3 nucleotides: TGTGCCAGCAGCGCCACCCCGGGCTACGAGCAGTACTTC.

The chain has TRBV7-8 and TRBJ1-1; no clear D. V dropped 3 bases and J dropped 4 bases, with 9 bases sitting between them. Germline V gene sequence: CDR1 SGHVS, CDR2 FQNEAQ. The CDR3 runs 13 residues. DNA of the CDR3: TGTGCCAGCAGCTTGGGAGGGATCACTGAAGCTTTCTTT. It is translated as CASSLGGITEAFF.

This clone appeared a few times. The chain combines TRBV29-1 with TRBJ1-1; D possibly corresponds to TRBD1 (6 bases). Germline-derived CDR1 and CDR2 are SQVTM and ANQGSEA. The CDR3 extends over 11 amino acids. The CDR3 loop reads CRATTGNEAFF. The CDR3 nucleotides read TGCAGAGCAACGACAGGTAATGAAGCTTTCTTT.

J is TRBJ1-5 and V is TRBV28, with D possibly being TRBD1 (5 bases). The CDR3 has 20 residues. Germline values: CDR1 MDHEN, CDR2 SYDVKM. The ends were cut back, 5 bases at V and 2 bases at J, with 28 bases in the middle. The CDR3 region has the DNA TGTGCCAGCAGTCCTGGGTGGTCCGGACACTTTAAAGGGGGCAATCAGCCCCAGCATTTT. The encoded protein is CASSPGWSGHFKGGNQPQHF.

This rearrangement joins TRBV7-2 to TRBJ2-5, with 14 bases lining up with TRBD2. The trim removed 2 bases at V and 5 bases at J, leaving 7 bases unmatched. Germline assignment: CDR1 SGHTA and CDR2 FQGNSA. The CDR3 length is 17 residues. Here the CDR3 reads CASSLTGLAGGRETQYF. In DNA, the CDR3 is TGTGCCAGCAGCTTAACAGGACTAGCGGGAGGCCGGGAGACCCAGTACTTC.

The CDR3 DNA sequence: TGTGCCAGTAGTATATATTCCGACAGTAGCACAGATACGCAGTATTTT. Protein product: CASSIYSDSSTDTQYF. The J gene is TRBJ2-3, the V gene TRBV19; TRBD1 is a possible D gene (5 bases). The CDR3 has 16 amino acids. Germline V gene lookup returns CDR1 LNHDA and CDR2 SQIVND (reference sequence). V lost 2 bases and J lost 0, with 12 bases in between. The full variable domain, rest sourced from reference TRBV19 and TRBJ2-3, is DGGITQSPKYLFRKEGQNVTLSCEQNLNHDAMYWYRQDPGQGLRLIYYSQIVNDFQKGDIAEGYSVSREKKESFPLTVTSAQKNPTAFYLCASSIYSDSSTDTQYFGPGTRLTVL.

This clone was picked up one time. The chain has TRBV10-3 and TRBJ2-1, with a possible D match to TRBD2 (7 bases). CDR1 and CDR2 from the germline V gene are ENHRY and SYGVKD. Trimming left V 4 bases short and J 4 bases short, with 20 bases between. The CDR3 spans 17 residues. As DNA, the CDR3 is TGTGCCATCAGTGTTCCGTCGGGGGGCCAGGGGTACAATGAGCAGTTCTTC. Translating it yields CAISVPSGGQGYNEQFF.